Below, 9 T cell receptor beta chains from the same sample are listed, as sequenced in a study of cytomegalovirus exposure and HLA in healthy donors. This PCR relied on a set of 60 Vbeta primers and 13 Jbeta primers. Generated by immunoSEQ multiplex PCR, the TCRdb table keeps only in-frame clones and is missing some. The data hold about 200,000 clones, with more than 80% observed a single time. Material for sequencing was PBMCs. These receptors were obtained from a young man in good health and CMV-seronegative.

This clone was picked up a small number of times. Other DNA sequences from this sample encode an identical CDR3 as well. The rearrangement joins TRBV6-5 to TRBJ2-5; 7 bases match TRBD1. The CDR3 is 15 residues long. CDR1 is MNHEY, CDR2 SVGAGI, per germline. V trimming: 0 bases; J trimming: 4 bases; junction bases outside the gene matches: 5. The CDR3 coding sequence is TGTGCCAGCAGTTACTCAGGGCAGGGGGTAGAGACCCAGTACTTC. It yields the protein CASSYSGQGVETQYF.

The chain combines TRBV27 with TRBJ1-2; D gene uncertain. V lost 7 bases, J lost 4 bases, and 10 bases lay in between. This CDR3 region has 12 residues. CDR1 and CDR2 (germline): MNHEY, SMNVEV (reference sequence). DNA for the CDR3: TGTGCCAGCAATTTTAGGAGCTATGGCTACACCTTC. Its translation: CASNFRSYGYTF.

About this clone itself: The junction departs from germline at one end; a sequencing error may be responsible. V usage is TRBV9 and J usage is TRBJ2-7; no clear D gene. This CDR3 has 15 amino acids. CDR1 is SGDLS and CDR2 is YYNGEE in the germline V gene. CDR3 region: CANSVGSQSSYEQYF. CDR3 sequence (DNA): TGTGCCAACAGCGTGGGCAGTCAATCCTCCTACGAGCAGTACTTC.

CDR3 amino acids: CASSPGGTGPQHF. For the CDR3, the DNA is TGTGCCAGCAGCCCTGGGGGGACGGGGCCCCAGCATTTT. V is TRBV5-4 and J is TRBJ1-5, with a weak D call TRBD1 (5 bases). With 4 bases removed from V and 9 bases from J, the gap between germline ends came to 14 bases. The CDR3 has 13 amino acids. The germline V gene encodes CDR1 SGHNT and CDR2 YYREEE (reference sequence). Drawing the rest from reference TRBV5-4 and TRBJ1-5, the complete variable domain is ETGVTQSPTHLIKTRGQQVTLRCSSQSGHNTVSWYQQALGQGPQFIFQYYREEENGRGNFPPRFSGLQFPNYSSELNVNALELDDSALYLCASSPGGTGPQHFGDGTRLSIL.

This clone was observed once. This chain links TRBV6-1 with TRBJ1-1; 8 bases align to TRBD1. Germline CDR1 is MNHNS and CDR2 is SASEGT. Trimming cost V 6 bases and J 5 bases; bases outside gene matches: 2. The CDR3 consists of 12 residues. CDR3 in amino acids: CASRTGATEAFF. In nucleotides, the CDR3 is TGTGCCAGCAGGACAGGGGCGACTGAAGCTTTCTTT.

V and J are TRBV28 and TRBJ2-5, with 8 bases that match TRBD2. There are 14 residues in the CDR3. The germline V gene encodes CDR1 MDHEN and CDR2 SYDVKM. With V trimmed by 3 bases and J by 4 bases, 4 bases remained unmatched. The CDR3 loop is CASSFAGGRETQYF. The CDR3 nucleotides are TGTGCCAGCAGTTTCGCGGGGGGACGAGAGACCCAGTACTTC.

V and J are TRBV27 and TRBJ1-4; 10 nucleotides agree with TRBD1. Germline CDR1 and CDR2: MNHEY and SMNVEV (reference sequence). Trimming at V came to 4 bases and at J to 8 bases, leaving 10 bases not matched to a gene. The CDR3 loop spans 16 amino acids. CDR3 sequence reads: CASSSRQGARGEKLFF. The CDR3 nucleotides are TGTGCCAGCAGTTCCCGACAGGGGGCGCGAGGGGAAAAACTGTTTTTT. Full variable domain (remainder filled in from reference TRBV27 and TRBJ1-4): EAQVTQNPRYLITVTGKKLTVTCSQNMNHEYMSWYRQDPGLGLRQIYYSMNVEVTDKGDVPEGYKVSRKEKRNFPLILESPSPNQTSLYFCASSSRQGARGEKLFFGSGTQLSVL.

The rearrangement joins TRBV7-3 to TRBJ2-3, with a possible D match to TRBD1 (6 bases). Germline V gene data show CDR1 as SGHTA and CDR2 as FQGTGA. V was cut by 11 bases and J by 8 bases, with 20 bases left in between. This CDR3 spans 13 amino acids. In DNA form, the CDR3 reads TGTGCCGCCGGGGACACTACGTGGGGTACGCAGTATTTT. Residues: CAAGDTTWGTQYF.

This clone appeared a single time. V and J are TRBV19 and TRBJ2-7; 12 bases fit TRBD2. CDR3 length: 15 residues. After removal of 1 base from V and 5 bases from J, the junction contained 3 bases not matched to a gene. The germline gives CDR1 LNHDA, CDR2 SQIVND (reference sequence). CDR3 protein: CASSIVLAGGHEQYF. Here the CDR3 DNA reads TGTGCCAGTAGTATAGTACTAGCGGGGGGCCACGAGCAGTACTTC.